What follows are 21 T cell receptor beta chains derived from one specimen sequenced in a study of T cells in Graves' hyperthyroidism and ophthalmopathy (dated by TCRdb to the late 2010s). Libraries were made using multiplex PCR. Sequencing was performed on an Illumina HiSeq 2000. The TCR beta CDR3 regions were amplified from RNA transcripts. The TCR CDR3 was subjected to a first round of RT-PCR using the HTBI primer set and the Qiagen OneStep RT-PCR kit. In TCRdb, the public reads were trimmed at Q25 with fastp and aligned with MiXCR, with productive beta chains retained. A single entry per CDR3 protein holds the most common genes and DNA from its merged rows. The sample has around 800,000 distinct CDR3 sequences on record, more than 30% of them singletons. The ten largest clones add up to around 9.3% of the sample. The sample consisted of blood. These receptors all come from a man aged 18 to 30 with Graves' hyperthyroidism.

The sample holds many counts of this clonotype. This chain uses TRBV10-3 with TRBJ2-7; D perhaps matches TRBD1 (6 bases). Germline V lookup: CDR1 ENHRY, CDR2 SYGVKD. Trimming left V 3 bases short and J 5 bases short, with 17 bases between. The CDR3 has 15 residues. CDR3 region: CAISDQVQGGDEQYF. Here the CDR3 DNA reads TGTGCCATCAGTGATCAGGTACAGGGTGGCGACGAGCAGTACTTC.

The chain couples TRBV9 to TRBJ2-7; no clear D. The CDR3 consists of 14 residues. V lost 0 bases to trimming and J lost 3 bases, with 10 bases between them. The germline V gene encodes CDR1 SGDLS and CDR2 YYNGEE. DNA of the CDR3: TGTGCCAGCAGCGTAGCTTTTTCGGGCTACGAGCAGTACTTC. Amino acid sequence: CASSVAFSGYEQYF.

This clonotype was detected ten times or more. This chain uses TRBV29-1 with TRBJ1-1, with 7 bases lining up with TRBD1. The CDR3 length is 13 residues. Trimming removed 3 bases from V and 3 bases from J; junction bases left unmatched: 4. Per germline, CDR1 SQVTM and CDR2 ANQGSEA. The CDR3 DNA sequence: TGCAGCGTTGATATTCAGGGGGACACTGAAGCTTTCTTT. This codes for CSVDIQGDTEAFF.

This rearrangement joins TRBV15 to TRBJ1-1, with D tentatively TRBD1 (5 bases). V lost 2 bases to trimming and J lost 0 bases, with 10 bases between them. Germline CDR1 is LNHNV and CDR2 is YYDKDF (reference sequence). The CDR3 is 15 amino acids. The DNA for the CDR3 is TGTGCCACCAGCAGACGGGGGTTGGTGAACACTGAAGCTTTCTTT. Translating it yields CATSRRGLVNTEAFF.

The gene calls are TRBV7-8 and TRBJ2-3; D remains ambiguous. The CDR3 consists of 12 residues. CDR1 is SGHVS and CDR2 is FQNEAQ in the germline V gene. Trimming removed 5 bases at V and 2 bases at J, with 5 bases between. CDR3 sequence: CASSPPTDTQYF. DNA for the CDR3: TGTGCCAGCAGCCCTCCCACAGATACGCAGTATTTT.

This clonotype was detected a few times. This chain joins TRBV7-8 and TRBJ1-6; a possible D gene is TRBD1 (5 bases). Germline V gene lookup returns CDR1 SGHVS and CDR2 FQNEAQ. This CDR3 comprises 16 residues. Deletions cut 2 bases from V and 0 bases from J, with 8 bases between. The CDR3 coding sequence is TGTGCCAGCAGCTTACAGGGCCACTCCTATAATTCACCCCTCCACTTT. Translation gives CASSLQGHSYNSPLHF.

V and J are TRBV29-1 and TRBJ2-7, with D perhaps matching TRBD1 or TRBD2 (5 bases each). The V gene lost 2 bases and the J gene lost 2 bases, with 16 bases spanning the gap. The CDR3 runs to 15 residues. Germline CDR1 reads SQVTM; CDR2 reads ANQGSEA. CDR3 nucleotide sequence: TGCAGCGTTGAATTTACGGGGACCGACCCCTACGAGCAGTACTTC. Translated, it gives CSVEFTGTDPYEQYF.

The rearrangement uses TRBV9 and TRBJ2-7; D tentatively reads TRBD1 or TRBD2 (6 bases each). CDR3 length equals 14 residues. Trimming took 0 bases from V and 6 from J, leaving 13 bases between them. Germline CDR1 and CDR2: SGDLS and YYNGEE. The CDR3 here is CASSVDGGRGEQYF. The DNA of the CDR3 is TGTGCCAGCAGCGTAGACGGGGGCAGGGGCGAGCAGTACTTC.

The chain carries TRBV4-1 and TRBJ2-7, with 7 positions matching TRBD1. V shed 1 base, J shed 4 bases, and the junction held 7 bases outside the gene matches. The CDR3 has 15 residues. Germline lookup yields CDR1 MGHRA and CDR2 YSYEKL. This CDR3 reads CASSQVPRGLYEQYF. The DNA for the CDR3 is TGCGCCAGCAGCCAAGTTCCCAGGGGGTTGTACGAGCAGTACTTC.

Note on this clonotype: The conserved phenylalanine or tryptophan is not found at the CDR3 terminus, so this likely reflects a read error. It is unclear where the CDR3 begins or ends on the DNA, so no DNA is shown, and the CDR3 is as TCRdb lists it. The chain is built from TRBV9 and TRBJ1-5. The CDR3 is 8 amino acids in total, end residues counted. Germline assignment: CDR1 SGDLS and CDR2 YYNGEE. The CDR3: CASSPHLT.

This chain joins TRBV12-3 or TRBV12-4 and TRBJ1-3; D not certain. Trimming stripped 9 bases from V and 4 bases from J, with 16 bases between. The CDR3 is 14 amino acids. Written as DNA, the CDR3 is TGTGCCAGTAGGCCCGCGCCGGAGGGAAACACCATATATTTT. Translated: CASRPAPEGNTIYF.

The table lists this clonotype with a count of one. V gene TRBV12-3 or TRBV12-4 combines with J gene TRBJ1-4; D is perhaps TRBD1 (6 bases). The CDR3 has 14 amino acids. The ends were cut back, 2 bases at V and 8 bases at J, with 12 bases in the middle. CDR3 coding DNA: TGTGCCAGCAGTTTAAGAGGGGGTGGGGAAAAACTGTTTTTT. As protein: CASSLRGGGEKLFF.

This clonotype came up many times. This chain uses TRBV29-1 with TRBJ2-7; the match to TRBD2 covers 7 bases. V lost 8 bases, J lost 4 bases, and 5 bases stayed unmatched. The CDR3 contains 11 residues. In germline, CDR1 is SQVTM, CDR2 ANQGSEA. CDR3 sequence (DNA): TGCAGCATCCTCGGGAGGTACGAGCAGTACTTC. Translating it yields CSILGRYEQYF.

This clonotype was observed many times. The CDR3 nucleotides are TGTGCCAGCAGTGATGGCGGGGGTGGAACTAATGAAAAACTGTTTTTT. It encodes CASSDGGGGTNEKLFF. V gene TRBV2 combines with J gene TRBJ1-4; D might be TRBD1 (5 bases). Deletions cut 3 bases from V and 1 base from J, with 12 bases between. CDR3 length equals 16 residues. Germline V lookup: CDR1 SNHLY, CDR2 FYNNEI.

This clonotype was counted a few times. The CDR3 bases are TGTGCCAGTAGTATAGGGGGGTCACAGGGCGCGGGAGCGCGGGGTAGCAATCAGCCCCAGCATTTT. Encoded protein: CASSIGGSQGAGARGSNQPQHF. The chain uses TRBV19 and TRBJ1-5, with D possibly being TRBD1 (6 bases). The CDR3 runs 22 residues. From germline, CDR1 is LNHDA and CDR2 SQIVND (reference sequence). V gave up 1 base and J gave up 0 bases, with 28 bases separating them.

The sample holds many counts of this clonotype. The chain uses TRBV29-1 and TRBJ2-5; D is ambiguous. This CDR3 spans 12 amino acids. The germline V and J ends were trimmed by 6 bases and 3 bases, with 11 bases remaining between them. From germline, CDR1 is SQVTM and CDR2 ANQGSEA. CDR3 DNA: TGCAGCGTCCGTGGACCTGAAGAGACCCAGTACTTC. Its translation is CSVRGPEETQYF.

At least ten counts were recorded for this clonotype. The rearrangement links TRBV10-3 to TRBJ1-6; 9 bases fit TRBD1. CDR3 length: 13 residues. V lost 10 bases and J lost 10; bases outside the gene matches: 8. Germline V gene sequence: CDR1 ENHRY, CDR2 SYGVKD. The CDR3 nucleotides are TGTGCCACCCGGACAGGGGAGGACTCACCCCTCCACTTT. It specifies CATRTGEDSPLHF.

The chain couples TRBV9 to TRBJ2-7, with D hard to call. CDR1 and CDR2 from the germline V gene are SGDLS and YYNGEE. The CDR3 length is 11 residues. Trimming took off 4 bases at V and 6 bases at J, with 8 bases between the two ends. The CDR3 spells CASSSRPEQYF. The CDR3 bases are TGTGCCAGCAGCTCCCGCCCCGAGCAGTACTTC.

The table lists this clonotype with a few counts. The chain is built from TRBV6-5 and TRBJ2-7, with D possibly being TRBD2 (6 bases). This CDR3 region has 16 residues. The ends were cut back, 0 bases at V and 5 bases at J, with 17 bases in the middle. The germline gives CDR1 MNHEY, CDR2 SVGAGI. CDR3 bases: TGTGCCAGCAGTTACTCGATTACCGGGAGTGCCGACGAGCAGTACTTC. Protein sequence: CASSYSITGSADEQYF.

This clonotype was detected a few times. J is TRBJ2-5 and V is TRBV20-1; D gene unclear. Germline assignment: CDR1 DFQATT and CDR2 SNEGSKA (reference sequence). CDR3 length: 12 amino acids. With 6 bases removed from V and 4 bases from J, the gap between germline ends came to 12 bases. CDR3 bases: TGCAGTGCAGGGCAAGGGCCAGAGACCCAGTACTTC. Protein sequence: CSAGQGPETQYF.

This clonotype was seen once. This rearrangement joins TRBV7-2 to TRBJ2-5, with 11 bases that match TRBD2. V shed 6 bases and J 4 bases; nucleotides not matched to a gene: 7. The CDR3 covers 15 residues. Germline V gene sequence: CDR1 SGHTA, CDR2 FQGNSA. CDR3 region: CASSSLLAGGETQYF. The CDR3 DNA reads TGTGCCAGCAGTTCATTGCTAGCGGGAGGAGAGACCCAGTACTTC.